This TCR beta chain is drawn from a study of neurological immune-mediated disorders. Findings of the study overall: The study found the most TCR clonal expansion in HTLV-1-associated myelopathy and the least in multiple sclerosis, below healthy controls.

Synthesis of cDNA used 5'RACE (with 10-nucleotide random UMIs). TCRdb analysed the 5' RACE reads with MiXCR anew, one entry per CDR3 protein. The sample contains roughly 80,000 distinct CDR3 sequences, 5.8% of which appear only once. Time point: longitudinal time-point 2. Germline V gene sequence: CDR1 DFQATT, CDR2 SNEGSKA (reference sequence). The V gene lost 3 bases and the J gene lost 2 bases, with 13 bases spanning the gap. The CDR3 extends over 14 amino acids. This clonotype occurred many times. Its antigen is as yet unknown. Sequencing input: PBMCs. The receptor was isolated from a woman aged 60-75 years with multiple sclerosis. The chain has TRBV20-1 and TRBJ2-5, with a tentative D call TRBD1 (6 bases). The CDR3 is CSASRAGEQETQYF. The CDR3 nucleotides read TGCAGTGCTAGTAGGGCAGGGGAACAAGAGACCCAGTACTTC.